The clone carrying this T cell receptor (beta chain) has just one count. This CDR3 has 14 residues. Germline V gene lookup returns CDR1 SEHNR and CDR2 FQNEAQ (reference sequence). Trimming removed 1 base from V and 8 bases from J, with 11 bases in between. This entry is derived from a study of OX40 agonist ivuxolimab in advanced cancers. Using immunoSEQ multiplex PCR, the repertoire was profiled, and TCRdb retains in-frame clones only, with some absent. The sample has fewer than 95,000 clones; more than 75% are singletons. The rearrangement uses TRBV7-9 and TRBJ1-4; D gene unclear. The receptor was isolated from an adult with an advanced solid tumor such as melanoma, head and neck, liver or kidney cancer. Sequencing used CD4+ or CD8+ T cells sorted from blood, obtained in a trial of the OX40 agonist ivuxolimab. This CDR3 reads CASSLGQEAEKLFF. In nucleotides, the CDR3 is TGTGCCAGCAGCTTAGGCCAGGAAGCCGAAAAACTGTTTTTT.